The 30 T cell receptor beta chains in this list originate from one sample, sequenced in a study of molecular identifiers for immune sequencing clone quantification. TCRdb used MiXCR to reprocess the PCR reads, holding one entry per CDR3 protein. The table records hundreds of thousands of distinct CDR3 sequences, just under 20% of them present only once. The sequenced material came from naive CD8+ T cells from blood, with Jurkat cell RNA spiked in. The subset: FACS-sorted CD8+CD4-CCR7+CD45RA+ naive T cells. These receptors came from a human donor in good health. Some libraries in this study had Jurkat cell RNA spiked in.

The rearrangement uses TRBV19 and TRBJ2-7; D is tentatively TRBD1 or TRBD2 (5 bases each). The CDR3 has 12 residues. The ends were cut back, 9 bases at V and 6 bases at J, with 15 bases in the middle. Per germline, CDR1 LNHDA and CDR2 SQIVND (reference sequence). CDR3 sequence reads: CASRVGTGEQYF. CDR3 DNA sequence: TGTGCCAGCAGGGTTGGGACCGGCGAGCAGTACTTC.

Turning to this clonotype: This may be a read error, as it is one base from a much larger clone. The chain uses TRBV28 and TRBJ2-3, with TRBD2 identical over 14 bases. Germline CDR1 reads MDHEN; CDR2 reads SYDVKM. The CDR3 contains 21 residues. The junction had 16 bases not matched to a gene; V was cut back by 4 bases and J by 1 base. Written as DNA, the CDR3 is TGTGCCAGCAGTTACCCGGAGGGACTAGCGGGAGAAGGGGGTGGCACAGATACGCAGTATTTT. Protein sequence: CASSYPEGLAGEGGGTDTQYF.

A remark on this clonotype: With a much larger clone just one base away, this may be a read error. V gene TRBV19 combines with J gene TRBJ2-2; possibly TRBD1 for D (6 bases). V was trimmed by 1 base and J by 6 bases, leaving 9 bases between them. Germline loops: CDR1 LNHDA, CDR2 SQIVND (reference sequence). The CDR3 contains 14 residues. The CDR3: CASSIAGGAGELFF. CDR3 nucleotide sequence: TGTGCCAGTAGTATAGCTGGGGGCGCCGGGGAGCTGTTTTTT.

In this sample, this clonotype turned up many times. J is TRBJ2-5 and V is TRBV4-2, with a weak D call TRBD1 (5 bases). Germline V gene data show CDR1 as LGHNA and CDR2 as YNFKEQ. This CDR3 contains 15 residues. V gave up 0 bases and J gave up 1 base, with 9 bases separating them. CDR3 DNA sequence: TGTGCCAGCAGCCAAGATTTGACAGCCCAAGAGACCCAGTACTTC. It specifies CASSQDLTAQETQYF.

The V and J genes are TRBV7-2 and TRBJ1-6; D perhaps matches TRBD1 (6 bases). Trimming pared 2 bases from V and 6 bases from J, leaving 11 bases between. The CDR3 has 15 amino acids. The germline gives CDR1 SGHTA, CDR2 FQGNSA. For the CDR3, the DNA is TGTGCCAGCAGCTTACTATCAGGGGCTAATTCACCCCTCCACTTT. This encodes CASSLLSGANSPLHF.

This clonotype has only a few counts. The J gene is TRBJ2-5, the V gene TRBV7-6, with 15 bases lining up with TRBD2. V lost 3 bases and J lost 1; bases outside the gene matches: 9. Germline V lookup: CDR1 SGHVS, CDR2 FNYEAQ. The CDR3 totals 19 residues. The CDR3: CASSFFPRTSGGAQETQYF. CDR3 nucleotides: TGTGCCAGCAGCTTTTTCCCTAGGACTAGCGGGGGGGCCCAAGAGACCCAGTACTTC. Variable domain in full (rest from reference TRBV7-6 and TRBJ2-5): GAGVSQSPRYKVTKRGQDVALRCDPISGHVSLYWYRQALGQGPEFLTYFNYEAQQDKSGLPNDRFSAERPEGSISTLTIQRTEQRDSAMYRCASSFFPRTSGGAQETQYFGPGTRLLVL.

This clonotype has at least ten counts. The CDR3 DNA follows: TGTGCCAGCAGCCTATCCGGGACAGGGATCCGGAATGAAAAACTGTTTTTT. This translates into CASSLSGTGIRNEKLFF. The chain couples TRBV6-2 or TRBV6-3 to TRBJ1-4; 9 bases map to TRBD1. This CDR3 is built from 17 residues. CDR1 and CDR2 (germline): MNHEY, SVGEGT. V dropped 6 bases and J dropped 5; count of bases not matched to a gene: 13.

This chain connects TRBV27 to TRBJ2-7; D uncertain. V shed 6 bases and J shed 3 bases, with 15 bases lying between them. The V gene's germline CDR1 is MNHEY and CDR2 SMNVEV (reference sequence). This CDR3 has 14 residues. CDR3 region: CASRPSVLNYEQYF. Here the CDR3 DNA reads TGTGCCAGCAGACCCTCCGTCTTGAACTACGAGCAGTACTTC.

This clonotype was detected only once. A much larger clone sits a single nucleotide away, making a read error possible. The chain employs TRBV5-3 and TRBJ2-5; TRBD1 might be the D (5 bases). TRBV5-3 is an ORF; its function is uncertain. The CDR3 runs to 13 residues. Here the CDR3 reads CASSSRQQETQHF. CDR3 nucleotide sequence: TGTGCCAGCAGCTCCCGACAGCAAGAGACCCAGCACTTC.

In this sample, this clonotype turned up many times. The rearrangement uses TRBV6-2 or TRBV6-3 and TRBJ1-1; 9 bases fit TRBD1. The germline V gene encodes CDR1 MNHEY and CDR2 SVGEGT. This CDR3 contains 17 residues. Trimming removed 8 bases from V and 1 base from J; junction bases left unmatched: 14. CDR3 nucleotide sequence: TGTGCCAGCGGAAAACTCCGGGACAGGGACAGGAACACTGAAGCTTTCTTT. Amino acids: CASGKLRDRDRNTEAFF.

This clonotype has ten or more counts. The V call is TRBV7-9, the J call TRBJ2-7; D is possibly TRBD1 (5 bases). CDR1 and CDR2 (germline): SEHNR, FQNEAQ (reference sequence). There are 15 residues in the CDR3. Trimming pared 1 base from V and 0 bases from J, leaving 10 bases between. DNA of the CDR3: TGTGCCAGCAGCTTAGGGACACCCTTCTCCTACGAGCAGTACTTC. This gives the protein CASSLGTPFSYEQYF.

With respect to this clonotype: A read error may be the cause here, since a much bigger clone is one base away. This chain links TRBV20-1 with TRBJ1-1; no clear D gene. Germline V gene lookup returns CDR1 DFQATT and CDR2 SNEGSKA (reference sequence). This CDR3 has 13 residues. The CDR3 region is CSAREGRSTEASF. The DNA for the CDR3 is TGCAGTGCTAGAGAGGGCCGTTCCACTGAAGCTTCCTTT.

In its sample, this clonotype was seen many times. The rearrangement uses TRBV27 and TRBJ1-4; perhaps TRBD1 as D (5 bases). Germline V CDR1 and CDR2: MNHEY, SMNVEV (reference sequence). V lost 4 bases and J lost 1, with 10 bases in between. The CDR3 has 15 residues. The CDR3 is CASSSLGGTNEKLFF. For the CDR3, the DNA is TGTGCCAGCAGTTCCCTGGGGGGAACTAATGAAAAACTGTTTTTT.

This clonotype was observed at least ten times. V usage is TRBV2 and J usage is TRBJ2-7, with a possible D match to TRBD1 (8 bases). V was shortened by 2 bases and J by 7 bases, with 18 bases between the two germline ends. Germline CDR1 SNHLY, CDR2 FYNNEI. The CDR3 contains 15 residues. The CDR3 spells CASSESGTGGLEQYF. DNA for the CDR3: TGTGCCAGCAGTGAAAGCGGGACAGGAGGATTGGAGCAGTACTTC.

Of note for this clonotype: This may be a read error: a much more frequent sequence differs by one nucleotide. The rearrangement joins TRBV9 to TRBJ2-1, with 8 bases fitting TRBD2. CDR3 size: 16 residues. Germline lookup yields CDR1 SGDLS and CDR2 YYNGEE. CDR3 in amino acids: CASSVADSGEYNERFF. The CDR3 nucleotides are TGTGCCAGCAGCGTAGCAGATAGCGGGGAATACAATGAGCGGTTCTTC.

This clonotype has just a few counts. This sequence joins TRBV4-3 and TRBJ2-7; TRBD1 matches at 7 bases. The CDR3 covers 17 residues. Germline assignment: CDR1 LGHNA and CDR2 YSLEER. Unmatched junction bases numbered 13, after V lost 1 base and J lost 4 bases. CDR3: CASSQVEYRTGSYEQYF. Written as DNA, the CDR3 is TGCGCCAGCAGCCAAGTTGAGTATCGGACAGGCTCGTACGAGCAGTACTTC.

This clonotype was counted ten times or more. CDR3 amino acids: CSVEPNPGNEQFF. Written as DNA, the CDR3 is TGCAGCGTTGAGCCAAATCCCGGGAATGAGCAGTTCTTC. This chain uses TRBV29-1 with TRBJ2-1; D gene ambiguous. There are 13 residues in the CDR3. The germline gives CDR1 SQVTM, CDR2 ANQGSEA. V dropped 3 bases and J dropped 7 bases, with 13 bases sitting between them.

The V call is TRBV9, the J call TRBJ2-7; 8 nucleotides match TRBD1. Germline loops: CDR1 SGDLS, CDR2 YYNGEE. The CDR3 contains 13 residues. V was clipped by 3 bases and J by 6 bases; unmatched bases: 5. The CDR3 protein is CASSETGATEQYF. In DNA form, the CDR3 reads TGTGCCAGCAGCGAGACAGGGGCGACCGAGCAGTACTTC.

This rearrangement joins TRBV7-9 to TRBJ1-6; possibly TRBD1 for D (5 bases). The CDR3 length is 16 residues. Trimming removed 5 bases at V and 5 bases at J, with 16 bases between. Per the germline V gene, CDR1 is SEHNR and CDR2 is FQNEAQ (reference sequence). CDR3 nucleotide sequence: TGTGCCAGCAGCGCCCCCGGGACGGGGAATAATTCACCCCTCCACTTT. This codes for CASSAPGTGNNSPLHF.

This clonotype was seen at least ten times. The V gene is TRBV20-1, the J gene TRBJ2-7, with D perhaps TRBD1 (5 bases). Germline V gives CDR1 DFQATT, CDR2 SNEGSKA (reference sequence). The V gene lost 6 bases and the J gene lost 3 bases, with 12 bases spanning the gap. The CDR3 runs to 12 residues. Written as DNA, the CDR3 is TGCAGTGCGCAGGGCTACGTCTACGAGCAGTACTTC. Translating gives CSAQGYVYEQYF.

This clonotype appeared many times. The chain employs TRBV7-2 and TRBJ2-3; no firm D call. V lost 5 bases and J 4 bases, leaving 16 bases between the germline ends. Looked up from germline, CDR1 is SGHTA and CDR2 is FQGNSA. The CDR3 has 15 residues. CDR3 DNA sequence: TGTGCCAGCAGCCAAACTTCACCAATCTCAGATACGCAGTATTTT. This encodes CASSQTSPISDTQYF.

Concerning this clonotype: This may be a read error: a much more frequent sequence differs by one nucleotide. The rearrangement links TRBV5-6 to TRBJ1-1, with D unclear. The germline CDR1 and CDR2 sequences are SGHDT and YYEEEE. The CDR3 length is 12 residues. CDR3 in DNA: TGTGCCAGCACTTATGGAGCCCTTGAAGCTTCCTTT. Translating gives CASTYGALEASF.

This clonotype was found many times. V and J are TRBV5-4 and TRBJ1-4; D is possibly TRBD1 (5 bases). Trimming took 1 base from V and 8 from J, leaving 9 bases between them. Per germline, CDR1 SGHNT and CDR2 YYREEE (reference sequence). The CDR3 contains 13 residues. CDR3 residues: CASSLWGGEKLFF. The CDR3 DNA reads as TGTGCCAGCAGCTTGTGGGGCGGAGAAAAACTGTTTTTT.

This clonotype was observed many times. The chain recombines TRBV6-5 with TRBJ1-2, with 9 bases that match TRBD1. There are 20 residues in the CDR3. The J segment lost 5 bases and the V segment lost 2 bases, leaving 21 bases of the junction unmatched. The germline CDR1 and CDR2 sequences are MNHEY and SVGAGI. The CDR3 DNA reads TGTGCCAGCAGTTACCCGAGCAACCCGGGACAGGGTAACGAGTGGTATGGCTACACCTTC. It encodes CASSYPSNPGQGNEWYGYTF.

CDR3 loop: CASSDYSASNQPQHF. In DNA form, the CDR3 reads TGTGCCAGCAGTGACTACTCAGCGAGCAATCAGCCCCAGCATTTT. This rearrangement joins TRBV6-4 to TRBJ1-5; D uncertain. CDR3 length: 15 amino acids. From germline, CDR1 is MRHNA and CDR2 SNTAGT. The V end was cut by 1 base, the J end by 1 base, with 8 bases between.

This clonotype was counted ten times or more. This rearrangement joins TRBV9 to TRBJ2-3; D is perhaps TRBD1 or TRBD2 (5 bases each). The CDR3 consists of 16 residues. Germline V CDR1 and CDR2: SGDLS, YYNGEE. V was pared by 4 bases and J by 3 bases, with 18 bases between. The CDR3 sequence: CASSQDTGLSTDTQYF. The CDR3 coding sequence is TGTGCCAGCAGCCAGGACACGGGGCTCAGTACAGATACGCAGTATTTT.

Points on this clonotype: The conserved phenylalanine or tryptophan is not found at the CDR3 terminus, so this likely reflects a read error. DNA for the CDR3: TGCGCCAGCAGCTTGGCCCGACTAGCGCAAGGGCATGAGCAGTTCTCC. This codes for CASSLARLAQGHEQFS. This chain joins TRBV5-1 and TRBJ2-1; TRBD2 aligns across 8 bases. Trimming removed 0 bases from V and 8 bases from J; junction bases left unmatched: 10. Per the germline V gene, CDR1 is SGHRS and CDR2 is YFSETQ. The CDR3 totals 16 residues.

This clonotype was counted at least ten times. This chain connects TRBV4-3 to TRBJ2-1, with D hard to call. CDR1 LGHNA and CDR2 YSLEER come from the germline V gene. V gave up 4 bases and J gave up 6 bases, with 13 bases separating them. CDR3 length: 14 residues. The chain's CDR3 is CASSLGSGVNEQFF. The DNA of the CDR3 is TGCGCCAGCAGCCTGGGATCCGGAGTCAATGAGCAGTTCTTC.

This clonotype showed up many times. The chain has TRBV4-3 and TRBJ2-7, with 9 bases matching TRBD1. The CDR3 sequence is 15 residues long. V shed 1 base and J 2 bases; nucleotides not matched to a gene: 3. Looked up from germline, CDR1 is LGHNA and CDR2 is YSLEER. In DNA form, the CDR3 reads TGCGCCAGCAGCCAAGCCCGGGACAGGGCCTACGAGCAGTACTTC. As protein: CASSQARDRAYEQYF.

Worth noting for this clonotype: Being one base from a much bigger clone, this may be a read error. This rearrangement joins TRBV6-5 to TRBJ1-1, with D maybe TRBD1 (6 bases). Trimming shortened V by 0 bases and J by 4 bases, and 15 bases separated the two germline ends. Germline CDR1 and CDR2: MNHEY and SVGAGI. This CDR3 has 16 amino acids. CDR3 nucleotide sequence: TGTGCCAGCAGTTACTCTGGACAGCATGCCATCACTGAAGCTTTCTTT. This gives the protein CASSYSGQHAITEAFF.